The 31 T cell receptor beta chains below were found in one sample sequenced in a study of breast tumors, draining lymph nodes, adjacent tissues. Samples came from axillary lymph nodes draining the breast cancer. TCRdb itself ran the multiplex PCR reads through MiXCR, one entry per CDR3 protein. Of about 180,000 distinct CDR3 sequences detected, around a third appear once; the ten largest clones hold 3% to 4.5%. Input material: axillary lymph node tissue. The receptors come from a female donor with breast cancer. Some clones in this sample may be carry-over from other donors' samples.

This clonotype has more than one count but fewer than ten. The chain uses TRBV14 and TRBJ2-7; D is perhaps TRBD2 (5 bases). Germline V gene sequence: CDR1 SGHDN, CDR2 FVKESK. The CDR3 runs to 11 residues. The CDR3 spells CANSGSYEQYF. In DNA, the CDR3 is TGTGCTAACAGCGGATCCTACGAGCAGTACTTC.

Concerning this clonotype: One end of the junction varies from germline; a read error may be responsible. The genes are TRBV7-9 and TRBJ2-1; D is tentatively TRBD1 or TRBD2 (8 bases each). The CDR3 totals 16 residues. From germline, CDR1 is SEHNR and CDR2 FQNEAQ (reference sequence). This CDR3 reads CASSPPGLGTGNEQFF. The CDR3, as DNA: TGTGCTAGCAGCCCCCCGGGACTAGGGACAGGCAATGAGCAGTTCTTC.

The J gene is TRBJ1-4, the V gene TRBV19, with no clear D. Germline CDR1 and CDR2: LNHDA and SQIVND (reference sequence). CDR3 length: 15 residues. V lost 6 bases and J 5 bases, leaving 16 bases between the germline ends. The CDR3 nucleotides read TGTGCCAGTAGCACTACTAGCGGCCACAATGAAAAACTGTTTTTT. Translating it yields CASSTTSGHNEKLFF.

Note on this clonotype: This may arise from a read error, as a much more abundant clone is one base away. The chain links TRBV6-1 to TRBJ1-5; D uncertain. The V end lost 6 bases, the J end lost 6 bases, and 18 bases lay between the germline ends. The CDR3 runs 15 residues. Germline V gives CDR1 MNHNS, CDR2 SASEGT. CDR3 nucleotides: TGTGCCAGCAGGCCCCGGAACAATTCCTTTCAGCCCCAGCATTTT. Amino acids: CASRPRNNSFQPQHF.

This clonotype appeared many times. V is TRBV2 and J is TRBJ2-6; 9 positions match TRBD1. With V trimmed by 8 bases and J by 4 bases, 12 bases remained unmatched. Looked up from germline, CDR1 is SNHLY and CDR2 is FYNNEI. The CDR3 extends over 17 amino acids. The CDR3, as DNA: TGTGCCAGCGAACAGGGGGCGGGTATAGCGGGGGCCAACGTCCTGACTTTC. Its translation: CASEQGAGIAGANVLTF.

Details on this clonotype: A much larger clone sits a single nucleotide away, making a read error possible. The CDR3 sequence: CASSQEVGGAQIYGQYF. CDR3 nucleotide sequence: TGTGCCAGCAGCCAAGAAGTCGGGGGGGCGCAGATCTACGGGCAGTACTTC. The chain links TRBV4-2 to TRBJ2-7; 8 nucleotides match TRBD2. The germline CDR1 and CDR2 sequences are LGHNA and YNFKEQ. CDR3 length equals 17 residues.

This clonotype was seen more than once but under ten times. This may arise from a read error, as a much more abundant clone is one base away. This chain joins TRBV20-1 and TRBJ2-1; 8 bases are a match to TRBD1. After removal of 2 bases from V and 6 bases from J, the junction contained 12 bases not matched to a gene. CDR3 length: 16 residues. Germline V gene data show CDR1 as DFQATT and CDR2 as SNEGSKA (reference sequence). CDR3 sequence (DNA): TGCAGTGCTAGAACCCCGGGACAGGTCACGGGCAATGAGCAGTTCTTC. Its translation is CSARTPGQVTGNEQFF.

Remarks on this clonotype: This likely comes from a read error, as the CDR3 has no conserved phenylalanine or tryptophan at its end. This chain connects TRBV2 to TRBJ1-4; D not resolved. Trimming shortened V by 8 bases and J by 5 bases, and 15 bases separated the two germline ends. The CDR3 loop spans 14 amino acids. Germline CDR1 is SNHLY and CDR2 is FYNNEI. CDR3 amino acids: CASEKSAGNEKLFL. As DNA, the CDR3 is TGTGCCAGCGAGAAGTCGGCAGGAAATGAAAAACTGTTTCTT.

This clonotype was seen many times. The V gene is TRBV12-3 or TRBV12-4, the J gene TRBJ2-3, with D possibly being TRBD2 (6 bases). The CDR3 contains 14 residues. V was clipped by 7 bases and J by 4 bases, with 15 bases between them. In DNA, the CDR3 is TGTGCCAGCACCTTAAGGGAGGACTCAGATACGCAGTATTTT. As protein: CASTLREDSDTQYF.

As to this clonotype: This may be a read error, as it is one base from a much larger clone. This sequence joins TRBV5-6 and TRBJ2-2; 11 bases fit TRBD1. The length of the CDR3 is 16 residues. The V segment lost 6 bases and the J segment 10 bases; nucleotides outside the gene matches: 14. The V gene's germline CDR1 is SGHDT and CDR2 YYEEEE. In DNA form, the CDR3 reads TGTGCCAGCACCTCGTTGGGACAGGGGGGTCACGAGGAGCTGTTTTTT. This gives the protein CASTSLGQGGHEELFF.

This clonotype was counted ten times or more. The chain links TRBV28 to TRBJ1-2; D not resolved. Germline V lookup: CDR1 MDHEN, CDR2 SYDVKM. V lost 3 bases and J lost 4, with 6 bases in between. The CDR3 covers 12 residues. The CDR3 DNA reads as TGTGCCAGCAGTTTTCTGGGCTATGGCTACACCTTC. As protein: CASSFLGYGYTF.

The sample holds many counts of this clonotype. The CDR3 spells CASSRQGISGSPLHF. The CDR3 region has the DNA TGTGCCAGCAGCCGACAGGGAATAAGTGGTTCACCCCTCCACTTT. The rearrangement joins TRBV28 to TRBJ1-6; 7 nucleotides agree with TRBD1. CDR1 and CDR2 from the germline V gene are MDHEN and SYDVKM. Trimming cost V 6 bases and J 9 bases; bases outside gene matches: 11. This CDR3 comprises 15 residues.

J is TRBJ2-1 and V is TRBV4-3; D may be TRBD1 (5 bases). The germline V gene has CDR1 LGHNA and CDR2 YSLEER. This CDR3 region has 11 residues. The V end was cut by 4 bases, the J end by 10 bases, with 8 bases between. CDR3 sequence reads: CASSLGPEQFF. CDR3 nucleotide sequence: TGCGCCAGCAGCCTGGGGCCAGAGCAGTTCTTC.

The chain recombines TRBV4-1 with TRBJ1-6, with D maybe TRBD1 (5 bases). Per germline, CDR1 MGHRA and CDR2 YSYEKL. The CDR3 consists of 15 residues. Trimming shortened V by 4 bases and J by 10 bases, and 17 bases separated the two germline ends. The CDR3 sequence: CASSPLGRAGSPLHF. CDR3 sequence (DNA): TGCGCCAGCAGCCCTTTAGGCAGGGCTGGCTCACCCCTCCACTTT.

Concerning this clonotype itself: As the CDR3 is not closed by the conserved phenylalanine or tryptophan, this likely results from a read error. The chain joins TRBV29-1 to TRBJ1-1; TRBD1 is a possible D gene (6 bases). Germline CDR1 SQVTM, CDR2 ANQGSEA. Trimming removed 5 bases at V and 0 bases at J, with 25 bases between. CDR3 length: 18 residues. CDR3 loop: CSVNGLKGGGYMNTEAFL. The CDR3 DNA reads TGCAGCGTTAACGGACTGAAAGGGGGGGGCTACATGAACACTGAAGCTTTCCTT.

To note about this clonotype: One end of the junction fails to match germline, which may point to a read error. V gene TRBV24-1 combines with J gene TRBJ2-3; D is undetermined. CDR1 and CDR2 from the germline V gene are KGHDR and SFDVKD. The CDR3 consists of 16 residues. CDR3 DNA sequence: TGTGCCACCAGTGATTTGGGGCTATATGGCACAGATACGCAGTACTTT. Amino acids: CATSDLGLYGTDTQYF.

This clonotype was counted many times. It may be a read error: a sequence one base away is much more abundant. The J gene is TRBJ1-4, the V gene TRBV20-1; 10 nucleotides line up with TRBD1. The CDR3 is 15 amino acids. Trimming cost V 1 base and J 8 bases; bases outside gene matches: 7. CDR1 and CDR2 from the germline V gene are DFQATT and SNEGSKA (reference sequence). As DNA, the CDR3 is TGCAGTGCTAGAGGGTGGACAGGGGGGGCCGAAAAACTGTTTTTT. Translation: CSARGWTGGAEKLFF.

Many counts were recorded for this clonotype. The J gene is TRBJ2-1, the V gene TRBV6-2 or TRBV6-3, with a possible D match to TRBD2 (7 bases). The CDR3 sequence is 12 residues long. The V end was cut by 8 bases, the J end by 9 bases, with 14 bases between. Germline V gives CDR1 MNHEY, CDR2 SVGEGT. This CDR3 reads CASSKGGVEQFF. The CDR3 DNA sequence: TGTGCCAGCTCGAAGGGGGGGGTTGAGCAGTTCTTC.

About this clonotype itself: This may be a read error: a much more frequent sequence differs by one nucleotide. V and J are TRBV6-1 and TRBJ2-7; D is ambiguous. The V and J ends lost 5 bases and 7 bases respectively, with 18 bases between them. The germline CDR1 and CDR2 sequences are MNHNS and SASEGT. This CDR3 comprises 14 residues. The CDR3 DNA is TGTGCCAGCAGTCATCTCGGAGTACCCCGAGAGCAGTACTTC. Encoded protein: CASSHLGVPREQYF.

This clonotype was seen at least ten times. The V and J genes are TRBV6-4 and TRBJ2-3; D remains unclear. This CDR3 has 14 amino acids. Germline values: CDR1 MRHNA, CDR2 SNTAGT. V gave up 0 bases and J gave up 1 base, with 5 bases separating them. The CDR3 sequence is CASSDSGRTDTQYF. CDR3 DNA: TGTGCCAGCAGTGACTCTGGCCGCACAGATACGCAGTATTTT.

This chain uses TRBV6-1 with TRBJ1-3, with D possibly matching TRBD1 (5 bases). Germline V gene lookup returns CDR1 MNHNS and CDR2 SASEGT. CDR3 size: 14 residues. V was shortened by 10 bases and J by 0 bases, with 13 bases between the two germline ends. CDR3 residues: CANRLRGSGNTIYF. In DNA form, the CDR3 reads TGTGCCAACAGGCTGAGGGGCTCTGGAAACACCATATATTTT.

About this clonotype itself: Given the absence of the conserved phenylalanine or tryptophan at the CDR3 end, a read error is likely. The DNA is omitted, as the CDR3 cannot be located on it reliably, and the CDR3 follows TCRdb's listing. The chain joins TRBV6-4 to TRBJ2-5; TRBD1 is taken as the D call from the table, unchecked against the DNA. The CDR3 adds up to 13 amino acids, both ends counted. In germline, CDR1 is MRHNA, CDR2 SNTAGT. The CDR3 reads CASSGWGKGRPST.

This clonotype occurred many times. The V gene is TRBV4-2, the J gene TRBJ1-2, with 8 positions matching TRBD1. This CDR3 contains 14 residues. Trimming removed 4 bases from V and 3 bases from J; junction bases left unmatched: 4. Germline values: CDR1 LGHNA, CDR2 YNFKEQ. The CDR3 DNA sequence: TGTGCCAGCAGCCCGGAGACAGGGGACTATGGCTACACCTTC. It is translated as CASSPETGDYGYTF.

This clonotype was seen at least ten times. The rearrangement uses TRBV6-1 and TRBJ1-2; 11 positions agree with TRBD1. CDR3 length: 15 residues. Germline CDR1 MNHNS, CDR2 SASEGT. Unmatched junction bases numbered 4, after V lost 4 bases and J lost 3 bases. The CDR3 loop reads CASSAWTGGHYGYTF. The CDR3 region has the DNA TGTGCCAGCAGTGCCTGGACAGGGGGCCACTATGGCTACACCTTC.

This clonotype occurred many times. The gene calls are TRBV7-2 and TRBJ1-5; D is possibly TRBD1 (5 bases). The CDR3 loop spans 13 amino acids. CDR1 SGHTA and CDR2 FQGNSA come from the germline V gene. Trimming removed 1 base from V and 7 bases from J, with 8 bases in between. The CDR3 region has the DNA TGTGCCAGCAGCTTAGAAGGGGTCCAGCCCCAGCATTTT. Translation gives CASSLEGVQPQHF.

This clonotype appeared a few times. The rearrangement uses TRBV24-1 and TRBJ1-1; TRBD1 is a possible D gene (5 bases). The CDR3 has 13 residues. Germline CDR1 and CDR2: KGHDR and SFDVKD. V lost 3 bases and J 6 bases, leaving 10 bases between the germline ends. The CDR3 coding sequence is TGTGCCACCAGTGATCCCAGGGTTTCTGAAGCTTTCTTT. Translated, it gives CATSDPRVSEAFF.

As regards this clonotype: Possible read error: a much larger clone is one base away. This chain links TRBV6-2 or TRBV6-3 with TRBJ2-1; D is unresolved. The CDR3 has 13 residues. The V gene's germline CDR1 is MNHEY and CDR2 SVGEGT. Trimming took 8 bases from V and 1 from J, leaving 9 bases between them. CDR3 protein: CASALKSYNEQFF. The CDR3 nucleotides read TGTGCCAGCGCCCTTAAGTCCTACAATGAGCAGTTCTTC.

Many counts were recorded for this clonotype. The chain combines TRBV20-1 with TRBJ2-7; TRBD2 is a possible D gene (6 bases). With 2 bases removed from V and 1 base from J, the gap between germline ends came to 18 bases. Germline lookup yields CDR1 DFQATT and CDR2 SNEGSKA (reference sequence). The CDR3 runs to 16 residues. The CDR3 sequence is CSARNLLREVSYEQYF. CDR3 in DNA: TGCAGTGCTAGAAACCTTTTGAGGGAGGTTTCCTACGAGCAGTACTTC.

This chain joins TRBV19 and TRBJ1-1; 9 nucleotides agree with TRBD1. V shed 7 bases, J shed 9 bases, and the junction held 12 bases outside the gene matches. CDR1 and CDR2 (germline): LNHDA, SQIVND (reference sequence). The CDR3 has 14 amino acids. This CDR3 is CASTYSGTGSQAFF. For the CDR3, the DNA is TGTGCCAGTACCTACTCCGGGACAGGGTCGCAAGCTTTCTTT.

This clonotype was detected many times. The V call is TRBV30, the J call TRBJ1-5; D gene uncertain. Trimming took 0 bases from V and 4 from J, leaving 10 bases between them. The CDR3 extends over 14 amino acids. Germline lookup yields CDR1 GTSNPN and CDR2 SVGIG (reference sequence). The CDR3 loop is CAWSVEGWNQPQHF. Written as DNA, the CDR3 is TGTGCCTGGAGTGTAGAAGGCTGGAATCAGCCCCAGCATTTT.

The chain couples TRBV7-3 to TRBJ2-6; D remains ambiguous. This CDR3 comprises 12 residues. V was clipped by 5 bases and J by 5 bases, with 4 bases between them. Germline-derived CDR1 and CDR2 are SGHTA and FQGTGA. Written as DNA, the CDR3 is TGTGCCAGCAGCCCGTGGGCCAACGTCCTGACTTTC. It yields the protein CASSPWANVLTF.